The 22 T cell receptor beta chains listed next were all sequenced from one sample in a study of beta chain features in type 1 diabetes. Investigators reverse transcribed all isolated RNA, so they sequenced expressed TCRB transcripts. The repertoire was sequenced with immunoSEQ multiplex PCR; TCRdb's copy has only in-frame clones and lacks some. The sample includes about 340,000 clones, 8% of them seen just once. The specimen sequenced was central memory CD4+ T cells from blood. These receptor sequences come from a young woman in good health.

This clone was detected many times. The J gene is TRBJ1-4, the V gene TRBV6-6; 7 bases agree with TRBD1. This CDR3 region has 13 residues. Germline CDR1 MNHNY, CDR2 SVGAGI (reference sequence). The junction had 8 bases not matched to a gene; V was cut back by 10 bases and J by 6 bases. In DNA, the CDR3 is TGTGCCACCAGGACAGGTTCGGATGAAAAACTGTTTTTT. Amino acid sequence: CATRTGSDEKLFF.

CDR3 amino acids: CSARTGSEQYF. Here the CDR3 DNA reads TGCAGTGCTAGGACAGGGAGTGAGCAGTACTTC. V usage is TRBV20-1 and J usage is TRBJ2-7; TRBD1 agrees at 7 bases. Germline lookup yields CDR1 DFQATT and CDR2 SNEGSKA (reference sequence). Trimming removed 3 bases from V and 7 bases from J; junction bases left unmatched: 3. The CDR3 extends over 11 amino acids.

This clone was seen a handful of times. This sequence joins TRBV15 and TRBJ2-3, with TRBD2 as a possible D gene (6 bases). Trimming left V 5 bases short and J 3 bases short, with 15 bases between. Looked up from germline, CDR1 is LNHNV and CDR2 is YYDKDF (reference sequence). The CDR3 sequence is 15 residues long. CDR3 loop: CATSWGGGRTDTQYF. CDR3 nucleotide sequence: TGTGCCACCAGCTGGGGTGGTGGGAGGACAGATACGCAGTATTTT.

This clone was picked up a small number of times. The J gene is TRBJ2-1, the V gene TRBV7-9; D may correspond to TRBD1 or TRBD2 (5 bases each). CDR1 is SEHNR and CDR2 is FQNEAQ in the germline V gene (reference sequence). The CDR3 loop spans 14 amino acids. Trimming removed 1 base at V and 6 bases at J, with 10 bases between. The CDR3 DNA reads as TGTGCCAGCAGCTTAGTGGTCGGGGCCAATGAGCAGTTCTTC. Protein: CASSLVVGANEQFF.

This clone has at least ten counts. The chain carries TRBV28 and TRBJ2-7, with D possibly being TRBD1 (5 bases). Per germline, CDR1 MDHEN and CDR2 SYDVKM. V lost 6 bases and J 2 bases, leaving 11 bases between the germline ends. The CDR3 is made up of 13 amino acids. This CDR3 reads CASSAWTPYEQYF. The CDR3, as DNA: TGTGCCAGCAGCGCTTGGACACCCTACGAGCAGTACTTC.

The sample holds a few counts of this clone. The V and J genes are TRBV7-8 and TRBJ2-5, with D perhaps matching TRBD1 (6 bases). This CDR3 has 13 amino acids. Germline V gives CDR1 SGHVS, CDR2 FQNEAQ. V lost 5 bases to trimming and J lost 4 bases, with 11 bases between them. The CDR3 DNA reads TGTGCCAGCAGCCCAGGACAGCTAGAGACCCAGTACTTC. It yields the protein CASSPGQLETQYF.

This sequence joins TRBV20-1 and TRBJ2-5, with D hard to call. V was cut by 3 bases and J by 10 bases, with 12 bases left in between. The germline CDR1 and CDR2 sequences are DFQATT and SNEGSKA (reference sequence). The length of the CDR3 is 11 residues. DNA of the CDR3: TGCAGTGCTAGTAATCGGCCGAGCCAGTACTTC. Its translation: CSASNRPSQYF.

The chain is built from TRBV7-2 and TRBJ2-7; D is possibly TRBD1 or TRBD2 (6 bases each). Trimming shortened V by 0 bases and J by 7 bases, and 13 bases separated the two germline ends. Per the germline V gene, CDR1 is SGHTA and CDR2 is FQGNSA. The CDR3 sequence is 14 residues long. CDR3 in amino acids: CASSLAGGLREQYF. CDR3 nucleotide sequence: TGTGCCAGCAGCTTAGCAGGGGGGTTGAGGGAGCAGTACTTC.

This clone was detected only a few times. Here the CDR3 reads CATSRDKYSGSVPYEQYF. DNA of the CDR3: TGTGCCACCAGCAGAGATAAGTACAGCGGGAGCGTCCCCTACGAGCAGTACTTC. The rearrangement links TRBV15 to TRBJ2-7; TRBD2 agrees at 8 bases. Germline V gene lookup returns CDR1 LNHNV and CDR2 YYDKDF (reference sequence). CDR3 length: 18 amino acids. V gave up 0 bases and J gave up 2 bases; unmatched junction bases: 12.

This clone has more than one count but fewer than ten. The chain is built from TRBV19 and TRBJ2-3; TRBD1 is a possible D gene (5 bases). Trimming stripped 3 bases from V and 0 bases from J, with 7 bases between. The CDR3 is made up of 14 amino acids. Germline V lookup: CDR1 LNHDA, CDR2 SQIVND (reference sequence). CDR3 sequence reads: CASSIRVSTDTQYF. The CDR3 coding sequence is TGTGCCAGTAGTATCAGGGTGAGCACAGATACGCAGTATTTT.

This clone was seen repeatedly, ten times or more. The genes are TRBV4-2 and TRBJ2-6; D uncertain. This CDR3 comprises 17 residues. The germline V gene has CDR1 LGHNA and CDR2 YNFKEQ. V was clipped by 0 bases and J by 0 bases, with 9 bases between them. The CDR3 loop reads CASSQDLQLSGANVLTF. CDR3 DNA sequence: TGTGCCAGCAGCCAAGATTTACAACTCTCTGGGGCCAACGTCCTGACTTTC.

The chain couples TRBV28 to TRBJ1-5, with D maybe TRBD1 (6 bases). Germline V CDR1 and CDR2: MDHEN, SYDVKM. V dropped 5 bases and J dropped 4 bases, with 18 bases sitting between them. The length of the CDR3 is 16 residues. DNA for the CDR3: TGTGCCAGCAGTCCCAAGGGCAGGGGTGGGAATCAGCCCCAGCATTTT. Translated, it gives CASSPKGRGGNQPQHF.

This clone was observed a few times. This chain uses TRBV7-2 with TRBJ1-1; 8 bases are a match to TRBD1. The CDR3 has 18 residues. Germline V lookup: CDR1 SGHTA, CDR2 FQGNSA. The trim removed 5 bases at V and 2 bases at J, leaving 16 bases unmatched. CDR3 DNA: TGTGCCAGCAGCAACCACAGAACAGGGGGTCCGGCTAACACTGAAGCTTTCTTT. Translating gives CASSNHRTGGPANTEAFF. Variable domain in full (rest from reference TRBV7-2 and TRBJ1-1): GAGVSQSPSNKVTEKGKDVELRCDPISGHTALYWYRQSLGQGLEFLIYFQGNSAPDKSGLPSDRFSAERTGGSVSTLTIQRTQQEDSAVYLCASSNHRTGGPANTEAFFGQGTRLTVV.

The CDR3 is CASSQLANTGELFF. CDR3 DNA sequence: TGTGCCAGCAGCCAATTGGCGAACACCGGGGAGCTGTTTTTT. The chain employs TRBV28 and TRBJ2-2; no clear D gene. This CDR3 region has 14 residues. V shed 6 bases and J shed 0 bases, with 8 bases lying between them. The V gene's germline CDR1 is MDHEN and CDR2 SYDVKM.

This clone appeared many times. The chain has TRBV10-3 and TRBJ2-1; 9 bases are shared with TRBD2. CDR1 and CDR2 from the germline V gene are ENHRY and SYGVKD. The CDR3 contains 15 residues. With 5 bases clipped from V and 9 bases from J, the junction kept 11 bases outside the gene matches. In nucleotides, the CDR3 is TGTGCCATCAGTCCCGGGGGGCTAGCGGGAAGTGAGCAGTTCTTC. Its translation: CAISPGGLAGSEQFF.

This chain joins TRBV7-9 and TRBJ2-1; maybe TRBD2 (5 bases). CDR3 length: 15 amino acids. V dropped 5 bases and J dropped 10 bases, with 21 bases sitting between them. Looked up from germline, CDR1 is SEHNR and CDR2 is FQNEAQ (reference sequence). CDR3 loop: CASSPLGGRTGEQFF. Written as DNA, the CDR3 is TGTGCCAGCAGCCCCCTCGGCGGGCGAACGGGGGAGCAGTTCTTC.

The J gene is TRBJ2-3, the V gene TRBV6-6; D is possibly TRBD1 (5 bases). With 2 bases removed from V and 4 bases from J, the gap between germline ends came to 13 bases. This CDR3 comprises 15 residues. Per the germline V gene, CDR1 is MNHNY and CDR2 is SVGAGI (reference sequence). CDR3 DNA sequence: TGTGCCAGCAGTTACGGGGCAGGCCGCCCAGATACGCAGTATTTT. This sequence encodes CASSYGAGRPDTQYF.

This clone appeared many times. The rearrangement uses TRBV25-1 and TRBJ1-2; 7 positions match TRBD1. The CDR3 totals 14 residues. The J segment lost 4 bases and the V segment lost 6 bases, leaving 8 bases of the junction unmatched. CDR1 is MGHDK, CDR2 SYGVNS, per germline. CDR3 sequence reads: CASSDRTGPYGYTF. For the CDR3, the DNA is TGTGCCAGCAGCGATCGGACAGGTCCCTATGGCTACACCTTC.

In its sample, this clone was seen many times. Within the sample, other DNA sequences also encode this same CDR3. The V and J genes are TRBV5-6 and TRBJ2-3; D not resolved. This CDR3 has 13 residues. With 0 bases removed from V and 1 base from J, the gap between germline ends came to 3 bases. CDR1 and CDR2 from the germline V gene are SGHDT and YYEEEE. CDR3 amino acids: CASSLGGTDTQYF. The CDR3 DNA reads TGTGCCAGCAGCTTGGGCGGCACAGATACGCAGTATTTT.

The count of this clone is one. This chain joins TRBV2 and TRBJ2-3, with TRBD2 matching over 9 bases. CDR1 and CDR2 from the germline V gene are SNHLY and FYNNEI. The CDR3 is made up of 15 amino acids. Trimming cost V 4 bases and J 6 bases; bases outside gene matches: 8. The CDR3 sequence is CASSGSLAGGDTQYF. CDR3 nucleotide sequence: TGTGCCAGCAGTGGCTCACTAGCGGGCGGGGATACGCAGTATTTT.

The rearrangement links TRBV7-2 to TRBJ2-1; 10 bases match TRBD1. CDR3 size: 14 residues. With V trimmed by 10 bases and J by 3 bases, 6 bases remained unmatched. The germline CDR1 and CDR2 sequences are SGHTA and FQGNSA. CDR3 in amino acids: CATSRDRGYNEQFF. CDR3 in DNA: TGTGCCACCAGTAGGGACAGGGGCTACAATGAGCAGTTCTTC.

This clone was observed a few times. The J gene is TRBJ2-5, the V gene TRBV10-3, with D maybe TRBD2 (5 bases). V gave up 10 bases and J gave up 6 bases, with 15 bases separating them. The length of the CDR3 is 12 residues. CDR1 is ENHRY, CDR2 SYGVKD, per germline. The CDR3 spells CATQGSYQTQYF. For the CDR3, the DNA is TGTGCCACCCAAGGGAGCTACCAGACCCAGTACTTC.